A single sample gave rise to the 8 T cell receptor beta chains below, sequenced in a study of OX40 agonist ivuxolimab in advanced cancers. Assay used: immunoSEQ multiplex PCR; TCRdb lists only in-frame clones, some missing. The table has about 91,000 clones, around 87% seen once. This material consisted of CD4+ or CD8+ T cells sorted from blood, taken in a trial of the OX40 agonist ivuxolimab. Receptors originate from an adult with an advanced solid tumor such as melanoma, head and neck, liver or kidney cancer.

V usage is TRBV27 and J usage is TRBJ2-1, with 9 bases that match TRBD1. V shed 8 bases, J shed 6 bases, and the junction held 8 bases outside the gene matches. The CDR3 sequence is 14 residues long. Germline CDR1 is MNHEY and CDR2 is SMNVEV (reference sequence). CDR3 nucleotides: TGTGCCAGCGGGGACCGGGACAGGGTCAATGAGCAGTTCTTC. This sequence encodes CASGDRDRVNEQFF.

The gene calls are TRBV4-1 and TRBJ2-3, with D tentatively TRBD1 (6 bases). The CDR3 runs to 15 residues. The V gene lost 1 base and the J gene lost 6 bases, with 14 bases spanning the gap. Germline CDR1 reads MGHRA; CDR2 reads YSYEKL. CDR3 region: CASSQGTQGRDTQYF. The CDR3 DNA follows: TGCGCCAGCAGCCAAGGGACCCAGGGGCGGGATACGCAGTATTTT.

V gene TRBV19 combines with J gene TRBJ2-7, with D perhaps matching TRBD1 or TRBD2 (5 bases each). The V end was cut by 3 bases, the J end by 3 bases, with 15 bases between. The CDR3 extends over 15 amino acids. Germline lookup yields CDR1 LNHDA and CDR2 SQIVND (reference sequence). The CDR3 sequence: CASSIHMGEVYEQYV. In nucleotides, the CDR3 is TGTGCCAGTAGTATCCACATGGGGGAAGTCTACGAGCAGTACGTC.

A single count supports this clone. V and J are TRBV27 and TRBJ1-1, with 7 bases that match TRBD1. The CDR3 runs to 15 residues. Germline CDR1 and CDR2: MNHEY and SMNVEV (reference sequence). V was clipped by 4 bases and J by 1 base; unmatched bases: 6. The chain's CDR3 is CASSYYRGGNTEAFF. The CDR3 DNA reads TGTGCCAGCAGTTACTACAGGGGAGGGAACACTGAAGCTTTCTTT.

This clone came up once. The rearrangement uses TRBV1 and TRBJ1-3. TRBV1 is listed as a pseudogene. This CDR3 spans 16 amino acids. CDR3 nucleotide sequence: TGCACCAGCAGCCTCCTGCGACGGGGAGAAGGAAACACCATATATTTT. It translates to CTSSLLRRGEGNTIYF.

This clone appeared a single time. The chain recombines TRBV7-2 with TRBJ1-2, with D perhaps matching TRBD1 (5 bases). The V end lost 0 bases, the J end lost 4 bases, and 9 bases lay between the germline ends. The CDR3 covers 14 residues. CDR1 SGHTA and CDR2 FQGNSA come from the germline V gene. CDR3 bases: TGTGCCAGCAGCTTAGCGCAGGGCAGCTATGGCTACACCTTC. Protein sequence: CASSLAQGSYGYTF.

CDR3 region: CASSLRLQGFTGELFF. As DNA, the CDR3 is TGTGCCAGCAGCTTACGCCTCCAGGGCTTCACCGGGGAGCTGTTTTTT. The chain joins TRBV7-2 to TRBJ2-2; TRBD1 might be the D (5 bases). The V end lost 2 bases, the J end lost 4 bases, and 14 bases lay between the germline ends. Germline CDR1 is SGHTA and CDR2 is FQGNSA. The CDR3 has 16 amino acids. The full variable domain, its missing parts supplied by reference TRBV7-2 and TRBJ2-2, is GAGVSQSPSNKVTEKGKDVELRCDPISGHTALYWYRQSLGQGLEFLIYFQGNSAPDKSGLPSDRFSAERTGGSVSTLTIQRTQQEDSAVYLCASSLRLQGFTGELFFGEGSRLTVL.

There are a few counts of this clone. The V call is TRBV2, the J call TRBJ1-2; a weak D match, TRBD1 (5 bases). The CDR3 is 13 residues long. Trimming removed 0 bases from V and 5 bases from J, with 7 bases in between. Germline lookup yields CDR1 SNHLY and CDR2 FYNNEI. The CDR3 spells CASSEAQGYGYTF. In nucleotides, the CDR3 is TGTGCCAGCAGTGAAGCTCAGGGTTATGGCTACACCTTC.